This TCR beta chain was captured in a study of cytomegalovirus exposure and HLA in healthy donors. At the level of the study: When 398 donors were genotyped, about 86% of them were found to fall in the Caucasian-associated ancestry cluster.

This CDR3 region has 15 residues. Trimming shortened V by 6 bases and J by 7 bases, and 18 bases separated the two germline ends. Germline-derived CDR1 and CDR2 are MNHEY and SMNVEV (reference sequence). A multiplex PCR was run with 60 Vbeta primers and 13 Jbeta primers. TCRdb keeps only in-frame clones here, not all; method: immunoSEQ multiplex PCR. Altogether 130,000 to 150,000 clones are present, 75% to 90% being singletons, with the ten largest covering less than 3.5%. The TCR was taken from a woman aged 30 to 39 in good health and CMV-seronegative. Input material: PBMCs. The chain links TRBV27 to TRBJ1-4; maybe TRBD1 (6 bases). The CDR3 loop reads CASSQRGGGGEKLFF. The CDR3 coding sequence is TGTGCCAGCAGCCAAAGGGGGGGTGGGGGTGAAAAACTGTTTTTT.